This is a list of T cell receptor beta chains from one sample in a study of T cell changes during pregnancy in multiple sclerosis. Clones were sequenced by immunoSEQ multiplex PCR, and TCRdb holds only the in-frame ones, with some missing. In the table there are 100,000 or so clones, around 94% of which are singletons. Sample: peripheral blood, taken after pregnancy. Receptor source: a female donor in good health, enrolled as a control in a pregnancy study. CDR3s include the opening cysteine and the closing phenylalanine or tryptophan. The D gene is left open where the match is weak. The size field is filled for only some rows; it gives once, few, many or a size class.

CDR3 DNA: TGCGCCAGCAGCTTCCGGACTGCCGTGGGGGAGCAGTACTTC
CDR3 protein: CASSFRTAVGEQYF
J gene: TRBJ2-7
clone size: .
V gene: TRBV5-1
D gene: .

CDR3 DNA: TGTGCCAGCAGTGAACGAGGGGGTTCCTCCGAGCAGTACTTC
CDR3 protein: CASSERGGSSEQYF
J gene: TRBJ2-7
clone size: .
V gene: TRBV2
D gene: .

CDR3 DNA: TGCGCCAGCAGCCAGGACGAAACAGGGTTTGGTGGCTACACCTTC
CDR3 protein: CASSQDETGFGGYTF
J gene: TRBJ1-2
clone size: .
V gene: TRBV4-1
D gene: .

CDR3 DNA: TGTGCCAGCAGTCGACAGGGCCTTGGCGGCTACACCTTC
CDR3 protein: CASSRQGLGGYTF
J gene: TRBJ1-2
clone size: .
V gene: TRBV28
D gene: TRBD1

CDR3 DNA: TGTGCCAGCAGTTTCTATAGTTTCGGCGGGTCCTACGAGCAGTACTTC
CDR3 protein: CASSFYSFGGSYEQYF
J gene: TRBJ2-7
clone size: .
V gene: TRBV28
D gene: .

CDR3 DNA: TGTGCCAGCAGCCCACGTAACCTCCAGGGGAACAATGAGCAGTTCTTC
CDR3 protein: CASSPRNLQGNNEQFF
J gene: TRBJ2-1
clone size: .
V gene: TRBV28
D gene: .

CDR3 DNA: TGTGCCAGCAGCTCCAGTGGGCGCACCGGGGAGCTGTTTTTT
CDR3 protein: CASSSSGRTGELFF
J gene: TRBJ2-2
clone size: once
V gene: TRBV7-9
D gene: .

CDR3 DNA: TGTGCCAGCAGCCCCACTGACAGGTCCGGGGAGCTGTTTTTT
CDR3 protein: CASSPTDRSGELFF
J gene: TRBJ2-2
clone size: .
V gene: TRBV7-9
D gene: .

CDR3 DNA: TGTGCCAGTAGTATTGAGACAGGGGTACGGCAGCCCCAGCATTTT
CDR3 protein: CASSIETGVRQPQHF
J gene: TRBJ1-5
clone size: .
V gene: TRBV19
D gene: TRBD1

CDR3 DNA: TGTGCCATCAGTGGCCCTGGGCGGGAGGGCCATTCCTACGAGCAGTACTTC
CDR3 protein: CAISGPGREGHSYEQYF
J gene: TRBJ2-7
clone size: .
V gene: TRBV10-3
D gene: TRBD2

CDR3 DNA: TGTGCCAGCAGCTTGGGACTAGCGGGAGACACAGATACGCAGTATTTT
CDR3 protein: CASSLGLAGDTDTQYF
J gene: TRBJ2-3
clone size: .
V gene: TRBV7-9
D gene: TRBD2

CDR3 DNA: TGCGCCAGCAGCTTTTCAGCGGGAGTTACCGGGGAGCTGTTTTTT
CDR3 protein: CASSFSAGVTGELFF
J gene: TRBJ2-2
clone size: .
V gene: TRBV5-1
D gene: TRBD2

CDR3 DNA: TGTGCCATCAGTGGTGGGGCTAGCGGTTACAATGAGCAGTTCTTC
CDR3 protein: CAISGGASGYNEQFF
J gene: TRBJ2-1
clone size: .
V gene: TRBV10-3
D gene: TRBD2